This TCR beta chain appears in the sequencing data of a study of human T cells and chemical hapten exposure. Study-wide context: Sensitization used 2% DPC on roughly 2 cm by roughly 2 cm upper inner arm skin. Once 0.01% DPC had been applied to the upper back by patch test, readings were taken at 6 days.

The time point denotes: patch test 1, 2 weeks after DPC sensitization. Treatment reported: therapeutic diphenylcyclopropenone sensitization with weekly scalp DPC. CDR3 length: 18 amino acids. CDR1 LGHDT and CDR2 YNNKEL come from the germline V gene (reference sequence). Trimming took 1 base from V and 0 from J; bases not matched to a gene: 5. Original data processing: Sampled TCR counts reached a median of approximately 100,000 per sample, with values ranging from about 20,000 to 750,000. MiXCR, run by TCRdb on the RACE reads, gives a single entry per CDR3 protein. These V and J calls are TCRdb output, not the study's own analysis. This sample carries 150,000 or so distinct CDR3 sequences, 14% of them seen once, and the ten largest clones take about 1.7%.

The sequence derives from a young woman with alopecia areata. Some clones in this sample may be carry-over from other donors' samples. The chain couples TRBV3-1 to TRBJ2-3, with 12 positions matching TRBD2. Sequencing used whole blood, obtained in connection with sensitization to the hapten diphenylcyclopropenone (DPC). The CDR3 loop reads CASSQAPSGGGSTDTQYF. Here the CDR3 DNA reads TGTGCCAGCAGCCAAGCTCCTAGCGGGGGGGGGAGCACAGATACGCAGTATTTT.